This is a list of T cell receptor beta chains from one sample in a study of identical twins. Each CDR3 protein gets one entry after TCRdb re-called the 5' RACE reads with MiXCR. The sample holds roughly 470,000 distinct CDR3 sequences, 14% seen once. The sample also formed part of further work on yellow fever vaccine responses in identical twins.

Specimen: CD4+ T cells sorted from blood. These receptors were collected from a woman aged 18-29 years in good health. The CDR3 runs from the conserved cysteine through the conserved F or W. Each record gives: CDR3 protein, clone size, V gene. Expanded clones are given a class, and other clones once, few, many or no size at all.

cdr3_aa: CASSLGTRVGEQYF; clone_size: few; v_call: TRBV12-3/TRBV12-4
cdr3_aa: CASREVLTPNEQFF; clone_size: many; v_call: TRBV12-3/TRBV12-4
cdr3_aa: CASTPGGSYNEQFF; clone_size: .; v_call: TRBV25-1
cdr3_aa: CASRNSRRDRWDQPQHF; clone_size: .; v_call: TRBV5-1
cdr3_aa: CASSVEAGGRTDTQYF; clone_size: few; v_call: TRBV9
cdr3_aa: CASNPTTGSSYNEQFF; clone_size: once; v_call: TRBV7-3
cdr3_aa: CASRRQGAHEQYF; clone_size: few; v_call: TRBV6-5
cdr3_aa: CAISGRILYGYTF; clone_size: few; v_call: TRBV10-3
cdr3_aa: CASSLGQLTEAFF; clone_size: few; v_call: TRBV5-4
cdr3_aa: CSVPGQGSYNEQFF; clone_size: few; v_call: TRBV20-1
cdr3_aa: CASSLVAGRDYEQYF; clone_size: .; v_call: TRBV7-8
cdr3_aa: CATEVPGVSDEQYF; clone_size: few; v_call: TRBV28
cdr3_aa: CAIKRTSGIGTDTQYF; clone_size: .; v_call: TRBV10-3
cdr3_aa: CASSPWVAGDTAYNEQFF; clone_size: few; v_call: TRBV11-2
cdr3_aa: CASSQEGYTGELFF; clone_size: few; v_call: TRBV3-1
cdr3_aa: CASSFGGTDPAFF; clone_size: few; v_call: TRBV12-3/TRBV12-4
cdr3_aa: CASSDLQETQYF; clone_size: .; v_call: TRBV10-1
cdr3_aa: CASSLAQGNTGELFF; clone_size: many; v_call: TRBV5-1
cdr3_aa: CASSSLMGETQYF; clone_size: .; v_call: TRBV7-6
cdr3_aa: CSARSLGEQFF; clone_size: .; v_call: TRBV20-1
cdr3_aa: CASSPFLAGGTDTQYF; clone_size: .; v_call: TRBV7-2
cdr3_aa: CASSMGPITEAFF; clone_size: few; v_call: TRBV5-1
cdr3_aa: CASSHTPANYGYTF; clone_size: few; v_call: TRBV4-3
cdr3_aa: CAGLAGAQETQYF; clone_size: .; v_call: TRBV25-1
cdr3_aa: CASSPPTSKETQYF; clone_size: .; v_call: TRBV18
cdr3_aa: CSASRSLARNEQFF; clone_size: .; v_call: TRBV20-1
cdr3_aa: CSASKTSGKKETQYF; clone_size: .; v_call: TRBV20-1